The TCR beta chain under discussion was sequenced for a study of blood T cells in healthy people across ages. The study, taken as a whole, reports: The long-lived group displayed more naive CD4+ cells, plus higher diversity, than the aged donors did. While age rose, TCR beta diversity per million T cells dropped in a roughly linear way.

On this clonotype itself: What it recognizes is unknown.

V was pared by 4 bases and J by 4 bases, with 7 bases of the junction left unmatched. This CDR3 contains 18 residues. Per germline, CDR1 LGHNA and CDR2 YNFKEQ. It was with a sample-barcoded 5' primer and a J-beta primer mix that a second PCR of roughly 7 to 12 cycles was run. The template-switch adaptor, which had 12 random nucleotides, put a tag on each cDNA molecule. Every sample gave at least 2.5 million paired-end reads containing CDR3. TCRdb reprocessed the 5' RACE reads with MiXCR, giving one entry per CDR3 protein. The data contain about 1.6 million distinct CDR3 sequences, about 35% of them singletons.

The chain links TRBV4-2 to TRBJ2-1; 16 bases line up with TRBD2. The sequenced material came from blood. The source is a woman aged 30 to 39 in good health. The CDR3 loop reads CASSPLGLAGGQYNEQFF. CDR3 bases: TGTGCCAGCAGCCCCCTGGGACTAGCGGGGGGGCAATACAATGAGCAGTTCTTC.